Reported below is one T cell receptor beta chain. Sequencing used immunoSEQ multiplex PCR; TCRdb keeps in-frame clones, though not all of them. Here the sample spans 180,000 or so clones, around 81% being singletons. The cohort comprised adults aged about 18 to 90 years residing in 20 to 30 US areas. Researchers sorted participants into cohorts using their self-reported clinical history. Germline CDR1 LNHDA, CDR2 SQIVND (reference sequence). The CDR3 spans 11 residues. V shed 6 bases and J shed 8 bases, with 10 bases lying between them. This sample stems from a study of blood T cell repertoires in COVID-19. Study at large: T cells, B-cell-depleted T cells, or PBMCs supplied cDNA or gDNA.

The sample comprised PBMCs or T cells enriched from blood (not recorded which). The chain employs TRBV19 and TRBJ1-2; D is undetermined. This TCR was recovered from a man aged 35-49 years who had recovered from COVID-19. The CDR3 protein is CASRGSGGYTF. The CDR3 DNA reads TGTGCCAGTAGAGGCAGCGGGGGCTACACCTTC.